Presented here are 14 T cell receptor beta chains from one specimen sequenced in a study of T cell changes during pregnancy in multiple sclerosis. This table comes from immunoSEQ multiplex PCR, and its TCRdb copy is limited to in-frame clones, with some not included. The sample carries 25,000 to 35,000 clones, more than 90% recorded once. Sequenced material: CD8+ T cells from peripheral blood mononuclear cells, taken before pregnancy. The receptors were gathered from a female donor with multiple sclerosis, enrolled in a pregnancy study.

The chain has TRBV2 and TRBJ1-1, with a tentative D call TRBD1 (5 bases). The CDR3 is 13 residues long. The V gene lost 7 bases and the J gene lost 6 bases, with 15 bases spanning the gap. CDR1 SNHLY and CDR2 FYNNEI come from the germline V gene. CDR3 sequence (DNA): TGTGCCAGCATCTGGGGGGGGGACCCTGAAGCTTTCTTT. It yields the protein CASIWGGDPEAFF. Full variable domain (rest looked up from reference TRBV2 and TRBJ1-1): EPEVTQTPSHQVTQMGQEVILRCVPISNHLYFYWYRQILGQKVEFLVSFYNNEISEKSEIFDDQFSVERPDGSNFTLKIRSTKLEDSAMYFCASIWGGDPEAFFGQGTRLTVV.

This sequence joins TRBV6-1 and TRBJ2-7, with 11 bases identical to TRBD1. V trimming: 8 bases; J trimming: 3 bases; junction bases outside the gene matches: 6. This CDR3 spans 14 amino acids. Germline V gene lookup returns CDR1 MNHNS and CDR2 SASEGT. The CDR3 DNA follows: TGTGCCAGCGTTCCCGGGACAGGGGGCTACGAGCAGTACTTC. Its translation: CASVPGTGGYEQYF.

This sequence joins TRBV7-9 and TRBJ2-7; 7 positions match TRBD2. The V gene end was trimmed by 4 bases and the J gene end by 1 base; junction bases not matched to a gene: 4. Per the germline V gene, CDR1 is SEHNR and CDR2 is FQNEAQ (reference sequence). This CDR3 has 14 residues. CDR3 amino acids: CASSSTGRSYEQYF. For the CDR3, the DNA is TGTGCCAGCAGCTCGACCGGGAGGTCCTACGAGCAGTACTTC. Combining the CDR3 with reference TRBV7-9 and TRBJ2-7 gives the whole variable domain DTGVSQNPRHKITKRGQNVTFRCDPISEHNRLYWYRQTLGQGPEFLTYFQNEAQLEKSRLLSDRFSAERPKGSFSTLEIQRTEQGDSAMYLCASSSTGRSYEQYFGPGTRLTVT.

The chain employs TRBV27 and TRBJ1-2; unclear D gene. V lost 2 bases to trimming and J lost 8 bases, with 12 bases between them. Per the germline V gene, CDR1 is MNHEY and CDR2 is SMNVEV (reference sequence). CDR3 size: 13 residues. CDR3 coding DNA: TGTGCCAGCAGTTTACGGGGAGGTCGAGGCTACACCTTC. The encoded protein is CASSLRGGRGYTF.

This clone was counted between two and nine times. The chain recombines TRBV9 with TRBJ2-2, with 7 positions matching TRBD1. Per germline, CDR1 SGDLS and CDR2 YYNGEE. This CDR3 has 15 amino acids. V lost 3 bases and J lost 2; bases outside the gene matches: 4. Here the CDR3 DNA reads TGTGCCAGCAGCGCCCGGGACAGAAACACCGGGGAGCTGTTTTTT. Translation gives CASSARDRNTGELFF.

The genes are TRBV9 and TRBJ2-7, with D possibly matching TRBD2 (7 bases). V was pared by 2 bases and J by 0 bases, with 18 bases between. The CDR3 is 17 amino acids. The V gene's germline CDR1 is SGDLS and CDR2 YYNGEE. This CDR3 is CASSVNSGEGSSYEQYF. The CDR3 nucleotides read TGTGCCAGCAGCGTTAATTCAGGGGAGGGCAGCTCCTACGAGCAGTACTTC.

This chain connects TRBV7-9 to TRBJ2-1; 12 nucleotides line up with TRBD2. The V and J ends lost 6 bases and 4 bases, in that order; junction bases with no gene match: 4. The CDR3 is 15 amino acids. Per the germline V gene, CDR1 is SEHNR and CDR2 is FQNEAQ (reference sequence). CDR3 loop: CASRRLAGEYNEQFF. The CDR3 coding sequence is TGTGCCAGCAGGAGACTAGCGGGGGAATACAATGAGCAGTTCTTC.

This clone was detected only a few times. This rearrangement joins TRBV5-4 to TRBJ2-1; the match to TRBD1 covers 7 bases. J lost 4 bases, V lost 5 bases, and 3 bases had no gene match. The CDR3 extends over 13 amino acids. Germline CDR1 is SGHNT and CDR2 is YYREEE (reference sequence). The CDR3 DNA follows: TGTGCCAGCAGAAGGGACAGTTACAATGAGCAGTTCTTC. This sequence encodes CASRRDSYNEQFF.

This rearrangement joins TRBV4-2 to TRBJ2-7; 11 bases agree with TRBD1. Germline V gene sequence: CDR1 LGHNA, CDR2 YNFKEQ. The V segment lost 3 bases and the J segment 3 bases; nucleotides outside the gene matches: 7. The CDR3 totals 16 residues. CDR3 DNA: TGTGCCAGCAGCCAGGACAGGGGGCGGATGGGCTACGAGCAGTACTTC. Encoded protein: CASSQDRGRMGYEQYF.

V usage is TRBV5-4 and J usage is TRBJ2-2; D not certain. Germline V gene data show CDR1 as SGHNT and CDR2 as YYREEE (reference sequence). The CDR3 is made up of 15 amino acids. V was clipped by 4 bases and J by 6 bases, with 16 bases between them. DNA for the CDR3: TGTGCCAGCAGCCCCCGCGAGCGCCGCGCCGGGGAGCTGTTTTTT. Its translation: CASSPRERRAGELFF.

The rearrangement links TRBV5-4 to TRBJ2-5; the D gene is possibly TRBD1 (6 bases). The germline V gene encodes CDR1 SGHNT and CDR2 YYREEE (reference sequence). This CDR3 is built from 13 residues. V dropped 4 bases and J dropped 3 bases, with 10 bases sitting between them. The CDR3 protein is CASSIRQEETQYF. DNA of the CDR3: TGTGCCAGCAGCATCAGACAGGAAGAGACCCAGTACTTC.

CDR3 loop: CASSVDRDKGMNTEAFF. CDR3 coding DNA: TGTGCCAGCAGCGTAGACAGGGATAAGGGCATGAACACTGAAGCTTTCTTT. The J gene is TRBJ1-1, the V gene TRBV9; weak D call: TRBD1 (6 bases). V lost 0 bases and J lost 0, with 15 bases in between. The length of the CDR3 is 17 residues. Looked up from germline, CDR1 is SGDLS and CDR2 is YYNGEE.

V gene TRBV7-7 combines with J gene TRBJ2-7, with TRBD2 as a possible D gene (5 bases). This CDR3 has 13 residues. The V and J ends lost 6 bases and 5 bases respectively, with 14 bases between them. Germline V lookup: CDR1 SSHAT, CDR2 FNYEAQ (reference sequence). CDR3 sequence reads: CASRPRDTDEQYF. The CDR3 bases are TGTGCCAGCAGGCCTCGGGATACGGACGAGCAGTACTTC.

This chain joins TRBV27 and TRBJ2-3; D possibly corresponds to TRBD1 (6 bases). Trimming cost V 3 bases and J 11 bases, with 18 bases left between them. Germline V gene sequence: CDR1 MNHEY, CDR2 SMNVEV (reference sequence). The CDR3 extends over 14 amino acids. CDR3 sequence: CASSFGTPVTGQYF. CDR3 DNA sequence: TGTGCCAGCAGTTTCGGGACACCCGTTACCGGGCAGTATTTT.